This TCR beta chain was observed in a study of naive and memory T cell subsets. J gave up 16 bases and V 6 bases, and 9 bases lay outside the gene matches. Germline V gene data show CDR1 as SGHVS and CDR2 as FQNEAQ. There are 12 residues in the CDR3. Study results and limitations: In naive cells, over 85% of TCR sequences were seen only once.

This clonotype was seen only a few times. Its antigen is currently unknown. Alpha and beta libraries were amplified separately from the second PCR onward. Both TRBC1 and TRBC2 were covered by a beta constant-region primer of two equimolar oligonucleotides. A 12-nucleotide UMI and the SP2 primer were added to the cDNA 3' end by oligonucleotide ligation. Nested alpha and beta constant-region primers with the SP2 primer drove four PCR rounds on ligated cDNA. One entry per CDR3 protein results from TCRdb running MiXCR on the UMI-ligation and nested PCR reads. The sample includes 120,000 to 150,000 distinct CDR3 sequences, over 15% of them seen just once.

The source material was naive CD4+ T cells from blood. The sequence was collected from a human donor in good health. The chain has TRBV7-8 and TRBJ1-6; 7 bases agree with TRBD1. The CDR3 region is CASSPEGAVLHF. The DNA of the CDR3 is TGTGCCAGCAGTCCCGAGGGGGCTGTGCTCCACTTT.